This T cell receptor beta chain is drawn from a study of OX40 agonist ivuxolimab in advanced cancers. Germline V gene data show CDR1 as SEHNR and CDR2 as FQNEAQ (reference sequence). Trimming cost V 0 bases and J 6 bases, with 9 bases left between them. The length of the CDR3 is 14 residues. TCRdb keeps only in-frame clones here, not all; method: immunoSEQ multiplex PCR. The repertoire consists of more than 70,000 clones, with roughly nine tenths occurring once and the leading ten covering over 8%. Sequenced here: CD4+ or CD8+ T cells sorted from blood, sampled in a trial of the OX40 agonist ivuxolimab. The sequence derives from an adult with an advanced solid tumor such as melanoma, head and neck, liver or kidney cancer. The V gene is TRBV7-9, the J gene TRBJ2-1; weak D call: TRBD1 (5 bases). CDR3 region: CASSLAHRSNEQFF. In DNA, the CDR3 is TGTGCCAGCAGCTTAGCTCACAGGTCCAATGAGCAGTTCTTC.